This entry is about one TCR beta chain. Antigen unknown. The data stem from a study of T cell responses to AZD1222 COVID-19 vaccine. TCRdb's copy holds only in-frame clones and misses some; the assay was immunoSEQ multiplex PCR. The sample carries about 140,000 clones, 85% to 95% recorded once. Findings of the study overall: After the peak T cell response, and only then, were repertoires sampled. Nearly half of the spike-specific TCRs reportedly recognize variant regions that carry no mutations. With dominance at 160-218 and 743-854, vaccine-associated CD4 TCRs spanned spike.

This clonotype was sampled from an adult who received the AZD1222 COVID-19 vaccine. The sample here was peripheral blood, taken 28 days after the second AZD1222 dose.

The chain's CDR3 is CASSENPGVRGYTF. CDR3 DNA: TGTGCCAGCAGTGAAAATCCAGGGGTTCGTGGCTACACCTTC. The gene calls are TRBV28 and TRBJ1-2; D is perhaps TRBD1 (6 bases). V was cut by 5 bases and J by 7 bases, with 17 bases left in between. The length of the CDR3 is 14 residues. The germline gives CDR1 MDHEN, CDR2 SYDVKM.